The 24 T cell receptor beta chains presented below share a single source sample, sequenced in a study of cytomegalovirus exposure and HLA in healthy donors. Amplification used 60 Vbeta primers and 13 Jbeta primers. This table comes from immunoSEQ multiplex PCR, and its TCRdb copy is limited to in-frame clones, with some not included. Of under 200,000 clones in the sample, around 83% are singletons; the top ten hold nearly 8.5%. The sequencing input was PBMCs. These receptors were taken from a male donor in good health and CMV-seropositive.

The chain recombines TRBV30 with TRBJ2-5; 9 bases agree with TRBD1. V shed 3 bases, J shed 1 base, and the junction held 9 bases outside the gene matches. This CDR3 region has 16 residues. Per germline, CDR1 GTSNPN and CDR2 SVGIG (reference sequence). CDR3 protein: CAWSLTGGLLQETQYF. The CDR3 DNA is TGTGCCTGGAGCCTAACAGGGGGCCTCCTCCAAGAGACCCAGTACTTC.

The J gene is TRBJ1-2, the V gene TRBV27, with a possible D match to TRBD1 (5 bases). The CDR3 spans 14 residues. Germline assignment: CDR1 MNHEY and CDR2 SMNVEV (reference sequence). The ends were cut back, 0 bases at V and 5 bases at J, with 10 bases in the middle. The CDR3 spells CASSLSLKGYGYTF. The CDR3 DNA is TGTGCCAGCAGTTTATCGCTGAAGGGGTATGGCTACACCTTC.

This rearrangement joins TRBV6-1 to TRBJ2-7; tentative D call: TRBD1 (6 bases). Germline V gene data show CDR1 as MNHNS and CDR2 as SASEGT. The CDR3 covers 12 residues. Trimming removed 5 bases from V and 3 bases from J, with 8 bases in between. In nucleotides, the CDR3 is TGTGCCAGCAGTCCCAGGGGCTACGAGCAGTACTTC. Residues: CASSPRGYEQYF.

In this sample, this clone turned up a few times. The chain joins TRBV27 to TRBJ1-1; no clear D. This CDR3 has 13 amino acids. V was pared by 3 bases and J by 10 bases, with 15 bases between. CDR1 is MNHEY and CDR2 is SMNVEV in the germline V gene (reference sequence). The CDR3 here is CASSFTGMGLAFF. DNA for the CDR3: TGTGCCAGCAGTTTCACCGGGATGGGATTAGCTTTCTTT.

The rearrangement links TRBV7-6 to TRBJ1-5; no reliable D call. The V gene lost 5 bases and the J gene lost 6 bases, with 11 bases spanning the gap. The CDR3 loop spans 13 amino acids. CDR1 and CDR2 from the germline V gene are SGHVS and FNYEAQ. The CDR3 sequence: CASSPGRVQPQHF. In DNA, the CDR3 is TGTGCCAGCAGCCCCGGGAGGGTTCAGCCCCAGCATTTT.

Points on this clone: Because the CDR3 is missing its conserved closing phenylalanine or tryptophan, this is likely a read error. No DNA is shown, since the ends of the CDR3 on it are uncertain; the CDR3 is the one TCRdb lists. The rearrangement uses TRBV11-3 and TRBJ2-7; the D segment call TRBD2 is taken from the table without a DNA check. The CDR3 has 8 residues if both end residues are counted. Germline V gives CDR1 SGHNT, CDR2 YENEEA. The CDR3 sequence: CASSHDYH.

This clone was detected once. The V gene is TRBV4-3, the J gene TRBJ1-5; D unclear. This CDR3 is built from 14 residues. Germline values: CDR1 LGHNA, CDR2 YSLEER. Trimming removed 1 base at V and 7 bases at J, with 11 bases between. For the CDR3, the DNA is TGCGCCAGCAGCCAAGGGCTGAGCGAACAGCCCCAGCATTTT. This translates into CASSQGLSEQPQHF.

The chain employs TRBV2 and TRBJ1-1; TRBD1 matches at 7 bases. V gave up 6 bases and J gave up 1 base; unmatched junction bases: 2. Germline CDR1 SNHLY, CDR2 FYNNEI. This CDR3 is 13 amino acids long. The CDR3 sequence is CASRGDRNTEAFF. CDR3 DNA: TGTGCCAGCAGGGGGGACAGGAACACTGAAGCTTTCTTT.

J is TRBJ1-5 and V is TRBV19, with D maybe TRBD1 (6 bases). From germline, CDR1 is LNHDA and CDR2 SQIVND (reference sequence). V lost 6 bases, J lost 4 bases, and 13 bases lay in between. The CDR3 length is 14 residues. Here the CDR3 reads CASRGGQLNQPQHF. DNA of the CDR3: TGTGCCAGTAGGGGGGGGCAGTTAAATCAGCCCCAGCATTTT. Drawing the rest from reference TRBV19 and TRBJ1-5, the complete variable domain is DGGITQSPKYLFRKEGQNVTLSCEQNLNHDAMYWYRQDPGQGLRLIYYSQIVNDFQKGDIAEGYSVSREKKESFPLTVTSAQKNPTAFYLCASRGGQLNQPQHFGDGTRLSIL.

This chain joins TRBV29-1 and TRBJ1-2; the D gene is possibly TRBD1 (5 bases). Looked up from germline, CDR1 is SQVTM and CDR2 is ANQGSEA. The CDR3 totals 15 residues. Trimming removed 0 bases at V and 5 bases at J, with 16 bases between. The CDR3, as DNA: TGCAGCGTTGAAGAGGTGGGCGGGACGGATTATGGCTACACCTTC. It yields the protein CSVEEVGGTDYGYTF. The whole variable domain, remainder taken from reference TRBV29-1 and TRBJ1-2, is SAVISQKPSRDICQRGTSLTIQCQVDSQVTMMFWYRQQPGQSLTLIATANQGSEATYESGFVIDKFPISRPNLTFSTLTVSNMSPEDSSIYLCSVEEVGGTDYGYTFGSGTRLTVV.

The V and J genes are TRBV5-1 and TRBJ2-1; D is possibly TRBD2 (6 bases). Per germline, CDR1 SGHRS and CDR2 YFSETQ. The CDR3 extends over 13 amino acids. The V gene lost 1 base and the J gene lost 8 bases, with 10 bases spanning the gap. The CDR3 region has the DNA TGCGCCAGCAGCTTGACCGCTAGCGATGAGCAGTTCTTC. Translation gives CASSLTASDEQFF. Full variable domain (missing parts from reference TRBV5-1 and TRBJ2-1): KAGVTQTPRYLIKTRGQQVTLSCSPISGHRSVSWYQQTPGQGLQFLFEYFSETQRNKGNFPGRFSGRQFSNSRSEMNVSTLELGDSALYLCASSLTASDEQFFGPGTRLTVL.

CDR3 residues: CASSLVQTSGFQETQYF. The CDR3 nucleotides read TGTGCCAGCAGCTTAGTACAGACTAGCGGGTTCCAAGAGACCCAGTACTTC. The chain links TRBV7-9 to TRBJ2-5; TRBD2 matches 10 bases. Unmatched junction bases numbered 6, after V lost 1 base and J lost 1 base. Looked up from germline, CDR1 is SEHNR and CDR2 is FQNEAQ (reference sequence). The CDR3 sequence is 17 residues long. The full variable domain, its missing parts supplied by reference TRBV7-9 and TRBJ2-5, is DTGVSQNPRHKITKRGQNVTFRCDPISEHNRLYWYRQTLGQGPEFLTYFQNEAQLEKSRLLSDRFSAERPKGSFSTLEIQRTEQGDSAMYLCASSLVQTSGFQETQYFGPGTRLLVL.

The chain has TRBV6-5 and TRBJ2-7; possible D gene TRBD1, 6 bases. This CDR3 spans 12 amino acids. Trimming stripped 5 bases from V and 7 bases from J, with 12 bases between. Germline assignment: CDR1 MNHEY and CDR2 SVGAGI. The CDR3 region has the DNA TGTGCCAGCAGTGTTGTAGGGGGAGAGCAGTACTTC. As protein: CASSVVGGEQYF.

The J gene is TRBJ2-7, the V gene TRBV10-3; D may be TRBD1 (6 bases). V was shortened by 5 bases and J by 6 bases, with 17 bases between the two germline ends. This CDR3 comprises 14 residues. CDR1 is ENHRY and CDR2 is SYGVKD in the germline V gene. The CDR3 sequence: CAISPGQNTVEQYF. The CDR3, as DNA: TGTGCCATCAGTCCGGGACAAAACACCGTCGAGCAGTACTTC.

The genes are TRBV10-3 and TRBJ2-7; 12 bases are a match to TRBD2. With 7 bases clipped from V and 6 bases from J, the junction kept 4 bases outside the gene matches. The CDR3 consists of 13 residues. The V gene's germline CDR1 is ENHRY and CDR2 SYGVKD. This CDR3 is CAIKLAGGFEQYF. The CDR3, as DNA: TGTGCCATCAAACTAGCGGGAGGCTTCGAGCAGTACTTC.

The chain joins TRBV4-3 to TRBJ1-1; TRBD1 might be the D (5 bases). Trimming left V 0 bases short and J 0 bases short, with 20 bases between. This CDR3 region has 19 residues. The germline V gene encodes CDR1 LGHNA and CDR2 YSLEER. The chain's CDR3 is CASSQDYGEVADMNTEAFF. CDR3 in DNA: TGCGCCAGCAGCCAAGATTATGGGGAAGTTGCGGACATGAACACTGAAGCTTTCTTT.

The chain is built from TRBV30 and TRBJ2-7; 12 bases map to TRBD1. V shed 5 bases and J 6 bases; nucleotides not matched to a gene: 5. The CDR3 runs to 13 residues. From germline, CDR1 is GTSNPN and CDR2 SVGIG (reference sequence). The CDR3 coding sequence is TGTGCCTGGGGCGAGGGACAGGGGGCCGAGCAGTACTTC. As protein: CAWGEGQGAEQYF.

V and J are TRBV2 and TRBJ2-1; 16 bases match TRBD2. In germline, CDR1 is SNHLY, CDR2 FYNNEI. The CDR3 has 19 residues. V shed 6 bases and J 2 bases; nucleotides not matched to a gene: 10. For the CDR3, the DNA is TGTGCCAGCAGGGGACTAGCGGGAGGGCCTGAGTATCCCTACAATGAGCAGTTCTTC. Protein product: CASRGLAGGPEYPYNEQFF.

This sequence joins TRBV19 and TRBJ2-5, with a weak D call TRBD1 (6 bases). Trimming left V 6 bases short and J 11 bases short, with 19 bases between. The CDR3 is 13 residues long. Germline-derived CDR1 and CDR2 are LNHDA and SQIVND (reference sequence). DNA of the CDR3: TGTGCCAGTAGCCGGACAGCCCTAAGGGAGCAGTACTTC. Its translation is CASSRTALREQYF.

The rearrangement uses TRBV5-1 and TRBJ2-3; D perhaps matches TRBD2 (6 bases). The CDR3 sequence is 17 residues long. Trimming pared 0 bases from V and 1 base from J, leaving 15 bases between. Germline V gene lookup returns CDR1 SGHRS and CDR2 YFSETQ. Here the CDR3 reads CASSLAPTRRGTDTQYF. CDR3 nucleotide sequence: TGCGCCAGCAGCTTGGCCCCCACCAGGAGGGGCACAGATACGCAGTATTTT.

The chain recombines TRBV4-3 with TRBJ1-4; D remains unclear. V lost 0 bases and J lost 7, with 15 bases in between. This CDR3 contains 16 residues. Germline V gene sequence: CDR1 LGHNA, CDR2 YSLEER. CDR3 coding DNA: TGCGCCAGCAGCCAAGATATGGGAGGTTTAAGTGAAAAACTGTTTTTT. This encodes CASSQDMGGLSEKLFF.

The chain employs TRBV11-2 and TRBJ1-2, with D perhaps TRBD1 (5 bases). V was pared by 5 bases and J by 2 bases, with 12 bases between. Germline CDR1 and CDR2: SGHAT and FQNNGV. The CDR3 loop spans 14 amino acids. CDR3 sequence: CASSRDYTNYGYTF. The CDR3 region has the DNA TGTGCCAGCAGCCGGGACTACACCAACTATGGCTACACCTTC.

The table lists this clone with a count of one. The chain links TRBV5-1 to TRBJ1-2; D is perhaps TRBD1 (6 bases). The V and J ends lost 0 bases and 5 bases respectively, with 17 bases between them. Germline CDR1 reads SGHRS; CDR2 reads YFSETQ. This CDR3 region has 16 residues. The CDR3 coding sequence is TGCGCCAGCAGCTTGGCCTTTAACAGGGAGATATATGGCTACACCTTC. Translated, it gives CASSLAFNREIYGYTF.

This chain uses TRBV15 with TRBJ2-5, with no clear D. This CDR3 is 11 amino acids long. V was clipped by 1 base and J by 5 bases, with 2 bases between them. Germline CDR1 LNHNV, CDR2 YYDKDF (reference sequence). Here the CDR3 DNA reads TGTGCCACCAGCAGAGCGGAGACCCAGTACTTC. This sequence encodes CATSRAETQYF. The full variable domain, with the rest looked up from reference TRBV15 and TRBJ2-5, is DAMVIQNPRYQVTQFGKPVTLSCSQTLNHNVMYWYQQKSSQAPKLLFHYYDKDFNNEADTPDNFQSRRPNTSFCFLDIRSPGLGDTAMYLCATSRAETQYFGPGTRLLVL.